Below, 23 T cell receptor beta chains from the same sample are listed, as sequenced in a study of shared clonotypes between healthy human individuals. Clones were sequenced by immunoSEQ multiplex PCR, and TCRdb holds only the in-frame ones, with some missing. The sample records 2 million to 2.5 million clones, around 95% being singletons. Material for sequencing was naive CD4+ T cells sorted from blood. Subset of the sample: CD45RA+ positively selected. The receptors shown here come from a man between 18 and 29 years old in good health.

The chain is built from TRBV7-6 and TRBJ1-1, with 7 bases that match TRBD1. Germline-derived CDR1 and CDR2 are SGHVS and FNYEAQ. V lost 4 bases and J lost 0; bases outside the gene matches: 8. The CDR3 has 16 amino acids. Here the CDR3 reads CASSSNPTGLNTEAFF. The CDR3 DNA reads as TGTGCCAGCAGCTCTAACCCGACAGGGCTGAACACTGAAGCTTTCTTT.

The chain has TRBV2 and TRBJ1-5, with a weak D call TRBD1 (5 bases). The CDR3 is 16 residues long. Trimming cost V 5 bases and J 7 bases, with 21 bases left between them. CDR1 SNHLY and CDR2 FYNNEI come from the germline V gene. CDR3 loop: CASSPTGGGGKQPQHF. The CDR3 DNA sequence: TGTGCCAGCAGTCCCACTGGGGGAGGAGGTAAACAGCCCCAGCATTTT.

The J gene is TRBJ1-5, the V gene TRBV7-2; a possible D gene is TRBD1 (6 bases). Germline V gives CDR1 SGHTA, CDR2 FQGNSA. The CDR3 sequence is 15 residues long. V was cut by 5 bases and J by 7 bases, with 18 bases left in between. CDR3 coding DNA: TGTGCCAGCAGCCTACAGGGCGGCAGCATACAGCCCCAGCATTTT. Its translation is CASSLQGGSIQPQHF.

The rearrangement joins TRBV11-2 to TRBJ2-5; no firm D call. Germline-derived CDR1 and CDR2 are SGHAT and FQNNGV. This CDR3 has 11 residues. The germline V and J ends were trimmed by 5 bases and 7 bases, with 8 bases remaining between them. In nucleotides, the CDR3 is TGTGCCAGCAGCACTCCTGGGACCCAGTACTTC. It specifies CASSTPGTQYF.

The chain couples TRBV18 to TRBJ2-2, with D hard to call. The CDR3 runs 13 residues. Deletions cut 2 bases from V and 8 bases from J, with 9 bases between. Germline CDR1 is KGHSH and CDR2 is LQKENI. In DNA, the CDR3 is TGTGCCAGCTCACCAGACCCCAGTGGGGAGCTGTTTTTT. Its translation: CASSPDPSGELFF.

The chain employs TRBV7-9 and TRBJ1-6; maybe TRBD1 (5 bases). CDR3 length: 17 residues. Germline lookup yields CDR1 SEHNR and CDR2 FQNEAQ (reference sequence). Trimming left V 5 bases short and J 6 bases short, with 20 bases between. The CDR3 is CASSPGMGPEGNSPLHF. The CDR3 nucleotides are TGTGCCAGCAGCCCAGGGATGGGGCCGGAAGGTAATTCACCCCTCCACTTT. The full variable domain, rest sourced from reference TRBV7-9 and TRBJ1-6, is DTGVSQNPRHKITKRGQNVTFRCDPISEHNRLYWYRQTLGQGPEFLTYFQNEAQLEKSRLLSDRFSAERPKGSFSTLEIQRTEQGDSAMYLCASSPGMGPEGNSPLHFGNGTRLTVT.

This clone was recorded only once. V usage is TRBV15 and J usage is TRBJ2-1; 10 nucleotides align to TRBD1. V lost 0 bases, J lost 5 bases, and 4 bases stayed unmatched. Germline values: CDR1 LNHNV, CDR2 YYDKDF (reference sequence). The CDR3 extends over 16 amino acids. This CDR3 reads CATSRDPGQGNNEQFF. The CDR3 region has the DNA TGTGCCACCAGCAGAGATCCGGGACAGGGGAACAATGAGCAGTTCTTC.

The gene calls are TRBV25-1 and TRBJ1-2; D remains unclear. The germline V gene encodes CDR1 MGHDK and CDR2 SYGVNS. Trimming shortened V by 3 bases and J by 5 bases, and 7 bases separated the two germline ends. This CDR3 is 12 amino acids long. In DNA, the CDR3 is TGTGCCAGCAGTGAGAATGCTTATGGCTACACCTTC. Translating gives CASSENAYGYTF.

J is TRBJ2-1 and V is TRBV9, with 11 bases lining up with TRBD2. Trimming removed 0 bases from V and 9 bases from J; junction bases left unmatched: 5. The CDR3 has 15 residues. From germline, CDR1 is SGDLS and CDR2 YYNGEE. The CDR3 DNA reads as TGTGCCAGCAGCGTAGTAGGGACTAGCGGTACTGAGCAGTTCTTC. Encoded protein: CASSVVGTSGTEQFF.

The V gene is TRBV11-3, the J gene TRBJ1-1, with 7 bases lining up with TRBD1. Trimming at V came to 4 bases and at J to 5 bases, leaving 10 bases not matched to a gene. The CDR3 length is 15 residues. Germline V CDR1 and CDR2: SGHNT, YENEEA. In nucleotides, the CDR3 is TGTGCCAGCAGCTCAGCCGGGACAGAGGGGACTGAAGCTTTCTTT. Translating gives CASSSAGTEGTEAFF.

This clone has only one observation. CDR3 protein: CASRMAEGDNEQFF. CDR3 sequence (DNA): TGTGCCAGCAGGATGGCAGAGGGGGACAATGAGCAGTTCTTC. V and J are TRBV7-9 and TRBJ2-1; D is possibly TRBD1 (6 bases). This CDR3 is 14 amino acids long. Germline V CDR1 and CDR2: SEHNR, FQNEAQ (reference sequence). The V gene lost 6 bases and the J gene lost 5 bases, with 14 bases spanning the gap.

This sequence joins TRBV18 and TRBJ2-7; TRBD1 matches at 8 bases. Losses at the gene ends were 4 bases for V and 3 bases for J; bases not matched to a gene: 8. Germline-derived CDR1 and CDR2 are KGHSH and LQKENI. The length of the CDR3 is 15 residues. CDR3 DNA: TGTGCCAGCTCACGATCCGGGACAGGAGACTACGAGCAGTACTTC. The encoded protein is CASSRSGTGDYEQYF.

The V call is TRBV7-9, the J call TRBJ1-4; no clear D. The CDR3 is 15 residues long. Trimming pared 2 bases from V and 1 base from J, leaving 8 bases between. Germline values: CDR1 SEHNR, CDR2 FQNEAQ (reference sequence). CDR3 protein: CASSLNEGTNEKLFF. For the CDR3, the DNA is TGTGCCAGCAGCTTAAACGAGGGAACTAATGAAAAACTGTTTTTT. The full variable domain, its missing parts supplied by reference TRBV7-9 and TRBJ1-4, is DTGVSQNPRHKITKRGQNVTFRCDPISEHNRLYWYRQTLGQGPEFLTYFQNEAQLEKSRLLSDRFSAERPKGSFSTLEIQRTEQGDSAMYLCASSLNEGTNEKLFFGSGTQLSVL.

The CDR3 nucleotides read TGTGCCAGCAGCTTAGACGGGGGACTACACTACGAGCAGTACTTC. It yields the protein CASSLDGGLHYEQYF. J is TRBJ2-7 and V is TRBV7-2; 7 nucleotides line up with TRBD2. The germline V gene encodes CDR1 SGHTA and CDR2 FQGNSA. With 1 base clipped from V and 3 bases from J, the junction kept 6 bases outside the gene matches. CDR3 length: 15 residues.

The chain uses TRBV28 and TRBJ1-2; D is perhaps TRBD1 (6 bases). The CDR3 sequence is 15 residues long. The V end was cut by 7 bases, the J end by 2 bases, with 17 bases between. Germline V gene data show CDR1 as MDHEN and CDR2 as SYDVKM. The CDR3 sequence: CASMVTGRSNYGYTF. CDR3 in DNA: TGTGCCAGCATGGTAACAGGGCGTTCAAACTATGGCTACACCTTC.

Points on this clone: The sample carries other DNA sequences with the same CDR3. The CDR3 DNA follows: TGTGCCAGCAGCTTAGTCTTAGGGAACACCGGGGAGCTGTTTTTT. Protein product: CASSLVLGNTGELFF. This rearrangement joins TRBV7-2 to TRBJ2-2; unclear D gene. V lost 1 base and J lost 1, with 7 bases in between. The length of the CDR3 is 15 residues. CDR1 and CDR2 (germline): SGHTA, FQGNSA.

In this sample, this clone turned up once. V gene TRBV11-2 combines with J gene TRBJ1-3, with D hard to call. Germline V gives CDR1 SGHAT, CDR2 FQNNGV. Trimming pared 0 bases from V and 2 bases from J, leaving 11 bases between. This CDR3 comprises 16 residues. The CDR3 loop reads CASSLDLRLTGNTIYF. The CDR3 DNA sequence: TGTGCCAGCAGCTTAGATCTGCGATTAACTGGAAACACCATATATTTT.

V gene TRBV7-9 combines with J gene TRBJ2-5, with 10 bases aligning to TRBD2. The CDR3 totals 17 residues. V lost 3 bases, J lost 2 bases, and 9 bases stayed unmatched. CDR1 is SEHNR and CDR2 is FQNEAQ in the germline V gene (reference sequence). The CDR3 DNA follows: TGTGCCAGCAGCTTCGGGGGTGGGACTAGCGTACAAGAGACCCAGTACTTC. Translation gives CASSFGGGTSVQETQYF.

The CDR3 sequence: CASSGTLSSYEQYF. The CDR3 DNA reads as TGCGCCAGCAGCGGGACTCTTAGCTCCTACGAGCAGTACTTC. The chain employs TRBV5-1 and TRBJ2-7; a possible D gene is TRBD2 (6 bases). CDR3 length: 14 residues. From germline, CDR1 is SGHRS and CDR2 YFSETQ. The V gene lost 4 bases and the J gene lost 0 bases, with 11 bases spanning the gap.

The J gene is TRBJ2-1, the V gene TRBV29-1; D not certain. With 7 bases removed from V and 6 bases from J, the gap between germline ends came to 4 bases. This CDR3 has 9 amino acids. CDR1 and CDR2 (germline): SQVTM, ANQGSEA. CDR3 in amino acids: CSAGNEQFF. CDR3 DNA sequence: TGCAGCGCGGGCAATGAGCAGTTCTTC.

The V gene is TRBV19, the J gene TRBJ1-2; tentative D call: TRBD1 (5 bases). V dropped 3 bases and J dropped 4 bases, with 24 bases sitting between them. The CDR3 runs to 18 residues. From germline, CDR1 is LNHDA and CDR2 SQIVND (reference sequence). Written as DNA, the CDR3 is TGTGCCAGTAGTATGGATCCGGGACTGGGACTTTCTGGCTATGGCTACACCTTC. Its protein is CASSMDPGLGLSGYGYTF.

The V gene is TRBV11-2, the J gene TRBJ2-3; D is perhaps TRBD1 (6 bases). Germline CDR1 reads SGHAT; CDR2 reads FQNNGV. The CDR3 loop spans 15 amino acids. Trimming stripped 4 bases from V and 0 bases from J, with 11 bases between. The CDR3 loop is CASSYTTGSTDTQYF. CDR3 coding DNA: TGTGCCAGCAGCTACACAACAGGGAGCACAGATACGCAGTATTTT. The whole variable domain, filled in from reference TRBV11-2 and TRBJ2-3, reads EAGVAQSPRYKIIEKRQSVAFWCNPISGHATLYWYQQILGQGPKLLIQFQNNGVVDDSQLPKDRFSAERLKGVDSTLKIQPAKLEDSAVYLCASSYTTGSTDTQYFGPGTRLTVL.

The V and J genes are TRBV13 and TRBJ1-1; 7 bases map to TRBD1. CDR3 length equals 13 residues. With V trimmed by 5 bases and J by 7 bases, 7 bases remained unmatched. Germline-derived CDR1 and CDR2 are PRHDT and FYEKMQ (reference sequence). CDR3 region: CASSRRQGNEAFF. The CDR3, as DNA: TGTGCCAGCAGCCGCAGACAGGGCAATGAAGCTTTCTTT. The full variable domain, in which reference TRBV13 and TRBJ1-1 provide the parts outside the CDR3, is AAGVIQSPRHLIKEKRETATLKCYPIPRHDTVYWYQQGPGQDPQFLISFYEKMQSDKGSIPDRFSAQQFSDYHSELNMSSLELGDSALYFCASSRRQGNEAFFGQGTRLTVV.